This T cell receptor (beta chain) was obtained from a study of T-cell reconstitution after alpha-beta-depleted transplantation in children. This clonotype came up many times. Unique molecular identifiers were used to barcode this TCRbeta library. TCRdb fed the PCR reads into MiXCR, producing one record per CDR3 protein. The table includes roughly 610,000 distinct CDR3 sequences, under 12% detected once. From germline, CDR1 is SQVTM and CDR2 ANQGSEA. Trimming removed 2 bases from V and 1 base from J; junction bases left unmatched: 9. The CDR3 is 17 residues long. The sequence was obtained from a human donor who donated a stem cell graft to a child with acute myeloid leukemia. Sequences were derived from PBMCs from the stem cell graft donor, sampled from the stem cell graft. The rearrangement uses TRBV29-1 and TRBJ2-3; TRBD1 agrees at 10 bases. CDR3: CSVEPGQGIQGTDTQYF. The CDR3, as DNA: TGCAGCGTTGAACCGGGACAGGGGATCCAAGGCACAGATACGCAGTATTTT.